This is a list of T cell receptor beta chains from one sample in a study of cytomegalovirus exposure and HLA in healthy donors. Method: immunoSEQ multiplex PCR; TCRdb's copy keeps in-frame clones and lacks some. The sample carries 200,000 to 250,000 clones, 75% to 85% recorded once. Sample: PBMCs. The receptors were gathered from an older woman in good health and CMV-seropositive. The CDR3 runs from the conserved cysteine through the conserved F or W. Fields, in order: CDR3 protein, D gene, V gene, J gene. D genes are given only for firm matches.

cdr3_aa: CASSSAGTSGGLGQFF
d_call: TRBD2
v_call: TRBV28
j_call: TRBJ2-1

cdr3_aa: CAWSLGQGGFF
d_call: .
v_call: TRBV30
j_call: TRBJ1-1

cdr3_aa: CASSPTGGSGNTIYF
d_call: TRBD1
v_call: TRBV5-1
j_call: TRBJ1-3

cdr3_aa: CASRGGAGGTQETQYF
d_call: TRBD2
v_call: TRBV2
j_call: TRBJ2-5

cdr3_aa: CASSLSYRGSLGTGELFF
d_call: TRBD1
v_call: TRBV27
j_call: TRBJ2-2

cdr3_aa: CAWGSGTSNSPLHF
d_call: .
v_call: TRBV30
j_call: TRBJ1-6

cdr3_aa: CASSDRGETQYF
d_call: .
v_call: TRBV2
j_call: TRBJ2-5

cdr3_aa: CASSFRQAYGYTF
d_call: .
v_call: TRBV5-1
j_call: TRBJ1-2

cdr3_aa: CAWSGQGLGYGYTF
d_call: TRBD1
v_call: TRBV30
j_call: TRBJ1-2

cdr3_aa: CASSPSKNNKYGYTF
d_call: .
v_call: TRBV18
j_call: TRBJ1-2

cdr3_aa: CASNGGRSTGELFF
d_call: .
v_call: TRBV6-5
j_call: TRBJ2-2

cdr3_aa: CASSQGGEDYEQYF
d_call: .
v_call: TRBV4-2
j_call: TRBJ2-7

cdr3_aa: CASSLYSGSSYEQYF
d_call: TRBD2
v_call: TRBV27
j_call: TRBJ2-7

cdr3_aa: CASSLAGWDTAAGAFF
d_call: .
v_call: TRBV7-8
j_call: TRBJ1-1

cdr3_aa: CASQRLTGGGNEQYF
d_call: TRBD2
v_call: TRBV5-1
j_call: TRBJ2-7

cdr3_aa: CAILSILGDEQFF
d_call: .
v_call: TRBV10-3
j_call: TRBJ2-1

cdr3_aa: CATGERATHQETQYF
d_call: .
v_call: TRBV10-3
j_call: TRBJ2-5

cdr3_aa: CASSSGASGGSRGETQYF
d_call: TRBD2
v_call: TRBV9
j_call: TRBJ2-5

cdr3_aa: CAWNSGGSRWELYGYTF
d_call: .
v_call: TRBV30
j_call: TRBJ1-2

cdr3_aa: CASKRGQEFYGYTF
d_call: TRBD1
v_call: TRBV28
j_call: TRBJ1-2

cdr3_aa: CASSLATDQETQYF
d_call: .
v_call: TRBV5-1
j_call: TRBJ2-5

cdr3_aa: CAISEPGGNYGYTF
d_call: .
v_call: TRBV10-3
j_call: TRBJ1-2

cdr3_aa: CASSPPLTGTITEAFF
d_call: TRBD1
v_call: TRBV5-5
j_call: TRBJ1-1

cdr3_aa: CAWNRDRYMGGANVLTF
d_call: TRBD1
v_call: TRBV30
j_call: TRBJ2-6

cdr3_aa: CASSERPDRDGWYGYTF
d_call: TRBD1
v_call: TRBV6-1
j_call: TRBJ1-2

cdr3_aa: CASSGSGTSGGSDTQYF
d_call: TRBD2
v_call: TRBV9
j_call: TRBJ2-3

cdr3_aa: CASSVGENREWETQYF
d_call: .
v_call: TRBV9
j_call: TRBJ2-5

cdr3_aa: CASSLKGTGGYEQYF
d_call: TRBD1
v_call: TRBV13
j_call: .

cdr3_aa: CASSLRDSTDTQYF
d_call: .
v_call: TRBV7-9
j_call: TRBJ2-3

cdr3_aa: CSVEAQRRGEVDTQYF
d_call: .
v_call: TRBV29-1
j_call: TRBJ2-3

cdr3_aa: CASSLVQGYEQYF
d_call: .
v_call: TRBV11-2
j_call: .

cdr3_aa: CAISTGPRYEQYF
d_call: TRBD1
v_call: TRBV6-6
j_call: TRBJ2-7

cdr3_aa: CATSRSQGLNTGELFF
d_call: .
v_call: TRBV15
j_call: TRBJ2-2

cdr3_aa: CASSVTGGTDTQYF
d_call: TRBD1
v_call: TRBV6-4
j_call: TRBJ2-3

cdr3_aa: CASSPRTFSNQPQHF
d_call: .
v_call: TRBV7-2
j_call: TRBJ1-5

cdr3_aa: CASSPPAGSSYEQYF
d_call: TRBD2
v_call: TRBV7-2
j_call: TRBJ2-7

cdr3_aa: CASSQGLAGPPEQYF
d_call: TRBD2
v_call: TRBV7-2
j_call: TRBJ2-7

cdr3_aa: CASSPQAYSSNQPQHF
d_call: .
v_call: TRBV9
j_call: TRBJ1-5

cdr3_aa: CAISDGSGGFGTQYF
d_call: TRBD2
v_call: TRBV10-3
j_call: TRBJ2-3

cdr3_aa: CASSLPPPYEQYF
d_call: .
v_call: TRBV2
j_call: .